These 4 T cell receptor beta chains came from one sample sequenced in a study of cytomegalovirus exposure and HLA in healthy donors. PCR amplification relied on 60 Vbeta primers (plus 13 Jbeta primers). Repertoires were generated with immunoSEQ multiplex PCR, while TCRdb's copy carries only in-frame clones and drops some. The data contain about 62,000 clones, 87% of them singletons. Sequencing was done on a sample of PBMCs. The receptor set was obtained from a man younger than 35 in good health and CMV-seronegative.

The genes are TRBV19 and TRBJ1-1; 7 bases line up with TRBD1. Germline V lookup: CDR1 LNHDA, CDR2 SQIVND (reference sequence). V shed 5 bases and J 7 bases; nucleotides not matched to a gene: 7. CDR3 length equals 13 residues. The DNA of the CDR3 is TGTGCCAGTAGTGTAAGGGGGCTTAGTGAAGCTTTCTTT. The encoded protein is CASSVRGLSEAFF. Together with reference TRBV19 and TRBJ1-1, the CDR3 gives the full variable domain: DGGITQSPKYLFRKEGQNVTLSCEQNLNHDAMYWYRQDPGQGLRLIYYSQIVNDFQKGDIAEGYSVSREKKESFPLTVTSAQKNPTAFYLCASSVRGLSEAFFGQGTRLTVV.

This chain links TRBV29-1 with TRBJ2-7; a possible D gene is TRBD1 (6 bases). The CDR3 extends over 12 amino acids. Germline V gives CDR1 SQVTM, CDR2 ANQGSEA. V lost 5 bases to trimming and J lost 5 bases, with 13 bases between them. In nucleotides, the CDR3 is TGCAGCGTTACCAGTTACAGGGACGAGCAGTACTTC. It translates to CSVTSYRDEQYF.

V and J are TRBV5-5 and TRBJ2-7; possible D gene TRBD2, 6 bases. The germline V and J ends were trimmed by 0 bases and 2 bases, with 9 bases remaining between them. Germline CDR1 SGHKS, CDR2 YYEKEE (reference sequence). The CDR3 spans 14 residues. Here the CDR3 DNA reads TGTGCCAGCAGCTTGGAGGGACTCACCTACGAGCAGTACTTC. Translation: CASSLEGLTYEQYF.

This clone was counted a single time. V and J are TRBV18 and TRBJ2-2; D might be TRBD1 (5 bases). The CDR3 is 15 amino acids. From germline, CDR1 is KGHSH and CDR2 LQKENI. V lost 4 bases to trimming and J lost 0 bases, with 9 bases between them. The DNA of the CDR3 is TGTGCCAGCTCACGACAGACCTCGAACACCGGGGAGCTGTTTTTT. This translates into CASSRQTSNTGELFF.